Listed below are T cell receptor beta chains from one sample, sequenced in a study of cytomegalovirus exposure and HLA in healthy donors. Method: immunoSEQ multiplex PCR; TCRdb's copy keeps in-frame clones and lacks some. The top ten clones hold approximately 15% of a sample with around 150,000 clones, about three quarters of them seen once. The material sequenced was PBMCs. The origin of the receptors is a human donor in good health. The CDR3 runs from the conserved cysteine through the conserved F or W. A D gene is named only where the DNA matches it firmly. Some rows mark clone size as missing; the rest say once, few, many or name a class of expanded clone.

size,D,J,V,CDR3,DNA
few,-,TRBJ2-7,TRBV28,CASSLMGSSYEQYF,TGTGCCAGCAGTTTAATGGGCAGCTCCTACGAGCAGTACTTC
once,TRBD2,TRBJ2-2,TRBV9,CASSVGLTSGRWRTNTGELFF,TGTGCCAGCAGCGTAGGTCTAACTAGCGGGAGATGGCGAACGAACACCGGGGAGCTGTTTTTT
few,-,TRBJ1-3,TRBV6-6,CASSYSVSGNTIYF,TGTGCCAGCAGTTACAGCGTCTCTGGAAACACCATATATTTT
-,TRBD2,TRBJ2-3,TRBV5-1,CASSLGGRGADTQYF,TGCGCCAGCAGCTTGGGCGGGAGGGGAGCAGATACGCAGTATTTT
-,-,TRBJ1-2,TRBV5-6,CASSLFTGYVGYTF,TGTGCCAGCAGCTTGTTCACAGGGTATGTTGGCTACACCTTC
-,TRBD1,TRBJ2-7,TRBV2,CASSVGDRGRQVYF,TGTGCCAGCAGTGTAGGGGACAGGGGCCGCCAAGTTTACTTC
-,TRBD2,TRBJ2-7,TRBV7-9,CASSLRLAGSYEQYF,TGTGCCAGCAGCCTACGACTAGCGGGTTCCTACGAGCAGTACTTC
-,-,TRBJ1-4,TRBV21-1,CASSKAFDRGLNEKLFF,TGTGCCAGCAGCAAAGCCTTCGACAGGGGACTGAATGAAAAACTGTTTTTT
-,TRBD2,TRBJ2-7,TRBV7-2,CASTIGTSGTYEQYF,TGTGCCAGCACCATTGGGACTAGCGGAACCTACGAGCAGTACTTC
-,TRBD2,TRBJ2-1,TRBV19,CASSLAGGLEQFF,TGTGCCAGTTCTCTAGCGGGAGGGTTAGAGCAGTTCTTC
-,-,TRBJ1-1,TRBV28,CASVHLTLSTEAFF,TGTGCCAGCGTCCATCTGACACTCAGCACTGAAGCTTTCTTT
-,-,TRBJ1-2,TRBV14,CASSQDPGRGGYTF,TGTGCCAGCAGCCAAGATCCAGGGAGGGGTGGCTACACCTTC
-,TRBD2,TRBJ2-3,TRBV6-5,CASSRRGEQTQYF,TGTGCCAGCAGCAGGCGGGGGGAGCAGACGCAGTATTTT
-,-,TRBJ2-6,TRBV2,CASKDPRESGANVLTF,TGTGCCAGCAAAGATCCAAGGGAGTCTGGGGCCAACGTCCTGACTTTC
-,TRBD2,TRBJ2-5,TRBV7-3,CASSLMGLAGGRGETQYF,TGTGCCAGCAGCTTAATGGGACTAGCGGGAGGACGGGGGGAGACCCAGTACTTC
-,TRBD2,TRBJ2-1,TRBV6-5,CASAGTSFYEQFF,TGTGCCAGCGCCGGGACTAGTTTTTATGAGCAGTTCTTC
-,-,TRBJ2-1,TRBV7-8,CASSHHNRRGGSSYNEQFF,TGTGCCAGCAGCCACCACAACAGGAGGGGAGGAAGCTCCTACAATGAGCAGTTCTTC
-,TRBD1,TRBJ1-1,TRBV7-9,CASSLTGTHTEAFF,TGTGCCAGCAGCCTGACAGGGACCCACACTGAAGCTTTCTTT
-,TRBD1,TRBJ2-7,TRBV5-1,CASSPEWDRDYEQYF,TGCGCCAGCAGCCCGGAATGGGACAGGGACTACGAGCAGTACTTC
-,-,TRBJ1-6,TRBV9,CASSVEVEVSPLHF,TGTGCCAGCAGCGTAGAGGTCGAGGTTTCACCCCTCCACTTT
-,-,TRBJ2-3,TRBV5-1,CASSLIPQGPSDTQYF,TGCGCCAGCAGCTTGATCCCCCAGGGCCCCTCGGATACGCAGTATTTT
-,-,TRBJ2-6,TRBV11-3,CASSLRGANVLTF,TGTGCCAGCAGCTTACGTGGGGCCAACGTCCTGACTTTC
-,TRBD1,TRBJ2-7,TRBV6-1,CASEGTVDYEQYF,TGTGCCAGCGAGGGGACAGTGGACTACGAGCAGTACTTC
-,TRBD2,TRBJ2-2,TRBV5-4,CASSRLAGYAGELFF,TGTGCCAGCAGCCGCCTAGCGGGGTACGCCGGGGAGCTGTTTTTT
-,TRBD1,TRBJ2-3,TRBV29-1,CSGTDRGSDTQYF,TGCAGCGGGACGGACAGGGGATCAGATACGCAGTATTTT
-,-,TRBJ1-4,TRBV19,CASTRQINEKLFF,TGTGCCAGTACGCGACAGATTAATGAAAAACTGTTTTTT
few,-,TRBJ2-1,TRBV9,CASSVGLLDYNEQFF,TGTGCCAGCAGCGTAGGGCTTCTCGACTACAATGAGCAGTTCTTC
-,TRBD1,TRBJ2-3,TRBV5-1,CASSEQGLADTQYF,TGCGCCAGCAGCGAACAGGGGCTGGCAGATACGCAGTATTTT
-,TRBD1,TRBJ1-2,TRBV7-9,CASSPLDRGNYGYTF,TGTGCCAGCAGCCCTCTGGACAGGGGAAACTATGGCTACACCTTC
-,-,TRBJ1-1,TRBV7-9,CASLGHWGRNTEAFF,TGTGCCAGTTTGGGACACTGGGGAAGGAACACTGAAGCTTTCTTT
few,TRBD1,TRBJ1-5,TRBV6-6,CASSPEGAGNQPQHF,TGTGCCAGCAGTCCCGAGGGGGCTGGCAATCAGCCCCAGCATTTT
-,-,TRBJ1-3,TRBV30,CAWKGLGNTIYF,TGTGCCTGGAAGGGGCTTGGAAACACCATATATTTT
many,TRBD2,TRBJ2-7,TRBV6-5,CASRSHGGGSYEQYF,TGTGCCAGCAGGTCCCACGGGGGGGGGTCCTACGAGCAGTACTTC
-,TRBD2,TRBJ2-1,TRBV5-1,CASSFDGTSFDEQFF,TGCGCCAGCAGCTTTGATGGGACTAGCTTCGATGAGCAGTTCTTC
-,-,TRBJ1-2,TRBV10-3,CAISEGGAGRYYGYTF,TGTGCCATCAGTGAGGGTGGAGCAGGGAGGTACTATGGCTACACCTTC
-,-,TRBJ1-4,TRBV28,CASRRDSGVHEKLFF,TGTGCCAGCAGACGTGACAGCGGGGTTCATGAAAAACTGTTTTTT
-,TRBD2,TRBJ2-2,TRBV7-7,CASSLATSLGTGELFF,TGTGCTAGCAGCTTAGCGACTAGCTTGGGGACCGGGGAGCTGTTTTTT
-,TRBD1,TRBJ1-1,TRBV27,CASSLGTGFTEAFF,TGTGCCAGCAGTCTGGGGACAGGGTTCACTGAAGCTTTCTTT